These T cell receptor beta chains were read from a single sample in a study of neurological immune-mediated disorders. Each CDR3 protein is one row after TCRdb ran MiXCR on the 5' RACE reads. The sample lists 35,000 to 40,000 distinct CDR3 sequences, 2% to 3% occurring once. What was sequenced was PBMCs. The receptors were sampled from a man in his fifties with multiple sclerosis. Both conserved end residues are part of each CDR3. D genes are given only for firm matches. The size entry is marked missing in some rows and otherwise reads once, few, many or a size class.

v_gene,len,d_gene,abundance,j_gene,CDR3nt,CDR3aa
TRBV5-1,13,.,many,TRBJ1-1,TGCGCCAGCAGCTCGGACGGCAACACTGAAGCTTTCTTT,CASSSDGNTEAFF
TRBV18,16,TRBD1,many,TRBJ2-1,TGTGCCAGCTCACCACTCTACAGGGGTGTTCAGAATGAGCAGTTCTTC,CASSPLYRGVQNEQFF
TRBV5-1,14,.,many,TRBJ2-2,TGCGCCAGCAGCTTGGACACGAACACCGGGGAGCTGTTTTTT,CASSLDTNTGELFF
TRBV6-2/TRBV6-3,16,.,many,TRBJ2-1,TGTGCCAGCAGTTACTCGGGACACGGCTCCTACAATGAGCAGTTCTTC,CASSYSGHGSYNEQFF
TRBV7-8,17,TRBD1,many,TRBJ1-6,TGTGCCAGCAGCTTATTAGTGGCGAGACAGGGGGCAATGCCCCTCCACTTT,CASSLLVARQGAMPLHF
TRBV6-6,12,.,many,TRBJ2-7,TGTGCCAGCAGTTATCGTCCCTACGAGCAGTACTTC,CASSYRPYEQYF
TRBV9,17,TRBD2,many,TRBJ2-3,TGTGCCAGCAGCGGGGCCGCGGGGGAAAAAACCACAGATACGCAGTATTTT,CASSGAAGEKTTDTQYF
TRBV11-3,14,.,many,TRBJ1-1,TGTGCCAGCAGCTTAGAGGGGTACGGCACTGAAGCTTTCTTT,CASSLEGYGTEAFF
TRBV4-2,18,TRBD2,many,TRBJ2-3,TGTGCCAGCAGCCAAGAATCTCTAGCGGGGGAAGGGCCAGATACGCAGTATTTT,CASSQESLAGEGPDTQYF
TRBV5-1,14,TRBD1,many,TRBJ1-1,TGCGCCAGCAGCTTGGAGTCAGGGGGGACTGAAGCTTTCTTT,CASSLESGGTEAFF
TRBV6-5,18,TRBD2,.,TRBJ2-7,TGTGCCAGCAGTTACTCGAGGGTAGCGGGGGGCAGCGGCTACGAGCAGTACTTC,CASSYSRVAGGSGYEQYF
TRBV7-7,13,.,many,TRBJ2-7,TGTGCCAGCAGCTTAGGCGAGGGCCACGAGCAGTACTTC,CASSLGEGHEQYF
TRBV7-9,13,.,many,TRBJ1-6,TGTGCCAGCAGCTTAGAGGGCACTTCACCCCTCAACTTT,CASSLEGTSPLNF
TRBV20-1,18,.,many,TRBJ2-4,TGCAGTGCTAGAGATACGGTAGCTCCTGGCCTAGCCAAAAACATTCAGTACTTC,CSARDTVAPGLAKNIQYF
TRBV7-2,18,TRBD2,medium-sized,TRBJ2-1,TGTGCCAGCAGCTTACTGACGGGGGGGTTTATTTCCTACAATGAGCAGTTCTTC,CASSLLTGGFISYNEQFF
TRBV12-3/TRBV12-4,14,.,few,TRBJ1-6,TGTGCCAGCACCCTACTGGGGACGGCTTCACCCCTCCACTTT,CASTLLGTASPLHF
TRBV5-5,15,.,many,TRBJ1-1,TGTGCCAGCAGCTCAAACAGGTTTGCGAACACTGAAGCTTTCTTT,CASSSNRFANTEAFF
TRBV5-5,14,.,many,TRBJ2-5,TGTGCCAGCAGCAAACGGACACTTCAAGAGACCCAGTACTTC,CASSKRTLQETQYF
TRBV7-2,14,TRBD1,many,TRBJ2-7,TGTGCCAGCAGCTTAGGGGGACAGATCTACGAGCAGTACTTC,CASSLGGQIYEQYF
TRBV12-3/TRBV12-4,13,.,many,TRBJ2-7,TGTGCCAGCAGTTTAAGGGGAAACTACGAGCAGTACTTC,CASSLRGNYEQYF
TRBV18,16,.,many,TRBJ2-2,TGTGCCAGCTCACCACCGCTGGCTAGCTCGAACGGGGAGCTGTTTTTT,CASSPPLASSNGELFF
TRBV27,11,.,many,TRBJ2-1,TGTGCCAGCAGTTTATACAATGAGCAGTTCTTC,CASSLYNEQFF